The clone carrying this TCR beta chain was found many times. Its target is not known. This CDR3 is built from 13 residues. V gave up 5 bases and J gave up 5 bases; unmatched junction bases: 2. CDR1 LNHDA and CDR2 SQIVND come from the germline V gene (reference sequence). The assay was run at deep level. Using immunoSEQ multiplex PCR, the repertoire was profiled, and TCRdb retains in-frame clones only, with some absent. The sample contains about 1 million clones, about 74% of which appear only once. The data stem from a study of shared clonotypes between healthy human individuals. Study-level information: Donors had three CD4 naive, three CD4 memory, two CD8 naive and one CD8 memory plate apiece.

Study-wide results and limits: Sampling involved blood alone; tissue repertoires likely differ.

The chain uses TRBV19 and TRBJ2-7, with TRBD1 matching 11 bases. The sample consisted of memory CD4+ T cells sorted from blood. Subset described: CD45RA-negative fraction. The sequence derives from a man between 18 and 35 years old in good health. The CDR3 loop reads CASSADRGHEQYF. In DNA form, the CDR3 reads TGTGCCAGTAGTGCGGACAGGGGGCACGAGCAGTACTTC.